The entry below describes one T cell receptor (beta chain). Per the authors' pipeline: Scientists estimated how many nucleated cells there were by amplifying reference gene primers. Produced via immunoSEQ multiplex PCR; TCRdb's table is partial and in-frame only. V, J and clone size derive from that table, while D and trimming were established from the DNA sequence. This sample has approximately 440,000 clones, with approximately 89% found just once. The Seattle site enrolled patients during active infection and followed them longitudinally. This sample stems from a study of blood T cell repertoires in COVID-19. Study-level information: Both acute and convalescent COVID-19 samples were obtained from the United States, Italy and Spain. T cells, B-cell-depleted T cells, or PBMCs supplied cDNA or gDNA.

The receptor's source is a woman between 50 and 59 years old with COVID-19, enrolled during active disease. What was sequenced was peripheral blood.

CDR3 DNA sequence: TGCAGCGTTGAGGGGGAGCGGCAGGGGAATGAAAAACTGTTTTTT. Protein sequence: CSVEGERQGNEKLFF. The chain employs TRBV29-1 and TRBJ1-4, with a weak D call TRBD1 (6 bases). This CDR3 spans 15 amino acids. CDR1 SQVTM and CDR2 ANQGSEA come from the germline V gene. The germline V and J ends were trimmed by 3 bases and 5 bases, with 16 bases remaining between them.